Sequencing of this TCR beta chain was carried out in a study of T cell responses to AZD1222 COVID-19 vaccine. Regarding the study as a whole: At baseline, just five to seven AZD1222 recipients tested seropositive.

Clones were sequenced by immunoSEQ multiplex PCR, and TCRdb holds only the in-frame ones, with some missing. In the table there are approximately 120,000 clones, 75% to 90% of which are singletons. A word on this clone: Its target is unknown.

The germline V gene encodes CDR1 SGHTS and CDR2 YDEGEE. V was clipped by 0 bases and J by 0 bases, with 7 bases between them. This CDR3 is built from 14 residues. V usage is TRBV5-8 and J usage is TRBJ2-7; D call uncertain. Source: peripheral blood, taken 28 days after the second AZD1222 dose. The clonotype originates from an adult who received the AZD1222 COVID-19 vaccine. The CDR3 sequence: CASSLASASYEQYF. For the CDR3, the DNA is TGTGCCAGCAGCTTGGCCAGCGCCTCCTACGAGCAGTACTTC.